Listed below are T cell receptor beta chains from one sample, sequenced in a study of T cell changes during pregnancy in multiple sclerosis. Assay: immunoSEQ multiplex PCR; the TCRdb copy retains only in-frame clones and omits some. The data hold roughly 79,000 clones, with about 93% observed a single time. Sequencing used CD4+ T cells from peripheral blood mononuclear cells, obtained before pregnancy. All receptors derive from a female donor with multiple sclerosis, enrolled in a pregnancy study. Both conserved end residues are part of each CDR3. D genes are given only for firm matches. Expanded clones get a size class; other rows say once, few or many, or leave the size out.

J gene,D gene,V gene,clone size,CDR3 DNA,CDR3 protein
TRBJ2-7,TRBD2,TRBV7-9,-,TGTGCCAGCAGCTTATTTACCGGACTAGCGGCCTCCTACGAGCAGTACTTC,CASSLFTGLAASYEQYF
TRBJ1-1,-,TRBV18,once,TGTGCCAGCTCACAACAGCAGGGGTCGGAGGCTGAAGCTTTCTTT,CASSQQQGSEAEAFF
TRBJ1-2,TRBD1,TRBV19,-,TGTGCCAGTAGTATGGACAGGGCATATGGCTACACCTTC,CASSMDRAYGYTF
TRBJ2-5,TRBD1,TRBV4-1,-,TGCGCCAGCAGCACAGGGGGCGTGGGTGGGCTTACCCAGTACTTC,CASSTGGVGGLTQYF
TRBJ2-3,TRBD2,TRBV2,-,TGTGCCAGCAGTGGATGGGCTAGCGGGAGGTCATACACAGATACGCAGTATTTT,CASSGWASGRSYTDTQYF
TRBJ2-4,-,TRBV11-3,-,TGTGCCAGCAGCTTAGGGGACATCCTAGCCAAAAACATTCAGTACTTC,CASSLGDILAKNIQYF
TRBJ2-7,-,TRBV7-9,few,TGTGCCTCGAAGGGCCGGGACTACGAGCAGTACTTC,CASKGRDYEQYF
TRBJ2-7,-,TRBV9,-,TGTGCCAGCAGCCCCCCCGGTTCCTACGAGCAGTACTTC,CASSPPGSYEQYF
TRBJ1-6,-,TRBV5-4,-,TGTGCCAGCAGCGGGTCAGGGCACACTTCACCCCTCCACTTT,CASSGSGHTSPLHF
TRBJ2-1,TRBD2,TRBV28,-,TGTGCCAGCAGCAACGGACTAGCGGGTTACAGTGAGCAGTTCTTC,CASSNGLAGYSEQFF
TRBJ1-1,TRBD1,TRBV6-1,-,TGTGCCAGCACCCCACAGGGGGCAAGCACTGAAGCTTTCTTT,CASTPQGASTEAFF
TRBJ2-7,TRBD2,TRBV7-2,-,TGTGCCAGCAGCTTCCCCGGACTAGCGGGGAGACACGAGCAGTACTTC,CASSFPGLAGRHEQYF
TRBJ1-2,-,TRBV6-1,few,TGTGCCAGCAGTGACCGGGACACCCATGGCTACACCTTC,CASSDRDTHGYTF
TRBJ1-5,TRBD1,TRBV7-2,-,TGTGCCAGCAGCTTAAACAGGGGGGGTAGCAATCAGCCCCAGCATTTT,CASSLNRGGSNQPQHF
TRBJ1-1,-,TRBV9,-,TGTGCCAGCAGCGTCGGCAGCAGGGTCGACACTGAAGCTTTCTTT,CASSVGSRVDTEAFF
TRBJ2-3,-,TRBV29-1,once,TGCAGCGTTGAAAGGGACAACACAGATACGCAGTATTTT,CSVERDNTDTQYF
TRBJ1-1,TRBD1,TRBV19,-,TGTGCCAGCTCGGGACAGGGATACACTGAAGCTTTCTTT,CASSGQGYTEAFF
TRBJ2-7,TRBD1,TRBV28,-,TGTGCCAGCAGTTCGGGACAGGGGTTCCACGAGCAGTACTTC,CASSSGQGFHEQYF
TRBJ1-4,-,TRBV29-1,-,TGCAGCGGATCCCAGGGATCTAATGAAAAACTGTTTTTT,CSGSQGSNEKLFF
TRBJ2-7,TRBD1,TRBV6-5,-,TGTGCCAGCAGTTTTCGACAGGGGGTTCGGCAGTACTTC,CASSFRQGVRQYF